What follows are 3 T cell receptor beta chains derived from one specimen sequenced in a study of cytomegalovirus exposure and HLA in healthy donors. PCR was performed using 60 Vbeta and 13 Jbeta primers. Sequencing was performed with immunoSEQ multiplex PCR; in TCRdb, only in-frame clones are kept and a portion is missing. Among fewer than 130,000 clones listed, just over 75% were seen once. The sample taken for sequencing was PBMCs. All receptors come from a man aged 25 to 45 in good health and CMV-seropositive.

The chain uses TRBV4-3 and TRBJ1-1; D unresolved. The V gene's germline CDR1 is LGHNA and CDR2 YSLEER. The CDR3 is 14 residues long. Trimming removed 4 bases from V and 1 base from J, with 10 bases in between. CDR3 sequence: CASSLRPGNTEAFF. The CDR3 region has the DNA TGCGCCAGCAGCCTACGACCGGGGAACACTGAAGCTTTCTTT.

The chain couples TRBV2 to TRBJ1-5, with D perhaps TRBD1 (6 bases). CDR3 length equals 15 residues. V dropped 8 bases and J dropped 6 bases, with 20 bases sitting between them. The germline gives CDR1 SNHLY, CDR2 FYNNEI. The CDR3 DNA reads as TGTGCCAGCCGACAGGATCGAGCATCTGGTCAGCCCCAGCATTTT. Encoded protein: CASRQDRASGQPQHF.

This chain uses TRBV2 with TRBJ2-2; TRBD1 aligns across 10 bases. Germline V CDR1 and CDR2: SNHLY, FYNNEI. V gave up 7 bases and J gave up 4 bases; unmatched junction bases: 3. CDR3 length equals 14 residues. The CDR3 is CASMTGGGTGELFF. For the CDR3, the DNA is TGTGCCAGCATGACAGGGGGCGGCACCGGGGAGCTGTTTTTT.